A selection of T cell receptor beta chains follows, all from one sample in a study of OX40 agonist ivuxolimab in advanced cancers. Generated by immunoSEQ multiplex PCR, the TCRdb table keeps only in-frame clones and is missing some. Counted here are about 93,000 clones, 92% occurring once; the ten biggest clones make up around 0.51%. This specimen consisted of CD4+ or CD8+ T cells sorted from blood, obtained in a trial of the OX40 agonist ivuxolimab. The receptors were sampled from an adult with an advanced solid tumor such as melanoma, head and neck, liver or kidney cancer. CDR3s include the opening cysteine and the closing phenylalanine or tryptophan. D genes are given only for firm matches. The size of a clone is reported for some rows only, either as once, few or many, or as a class for expanded clones.

j_call v_call clone_size d_call cdr3_nt cdr3_aa
TRBJ2-7 TRBV15 . . TGTGCCACCAGCATCCCTCAGGGGTACGAGCAGTACTTC CATSIPQGYEQYF
TRBJ2-7 TRBV18 . . TGTGCCAGCTCACCCATCGGGCGAGGCTACGAGCAGTACTTC CASSPIGRGYEQYF
TRBJ2-3 TRBV7-6 . . TGTGCCAGCAGCTTAGAACCTTCTAATCGAGGAAGGTTGGATACGCAGTATTTT CASSLEPSNRGRLDTQYF
TRBJ2-2 TRBV19 . TRBD1 TGTGCCTCCTACACAGGGGGCCGGACCGGGGAGCTGTTTTTT CASYTGGRTGELFF
TRBJ1-2 TRBV5-5 . TRBD1 TGTGCCAGCAGCTTGTGGGGACAGGGGGGCGTCGGCTACACCTTC CASSLWGQGGVGYTF
TRBJ2-7 TRBV12-1 . . TGTGCCAGCAGCTTTGCGGAACCGGGACAGGACTACGAGCAGTACTTC CASSFAEPGQDYEQYF
TRBJ2-1 TRBV9 once TRBD2 TGTGCCAGCAGCGGGACTAGCGGATACAATGAGCAGTTCTTC CASSGTSGYNEQFF
TRBJ2-5 TRBV7-2 . . TGTGCCAGCAGCTTATCTTCTGGCCAAGAGACCCAGTACTTC CASSLSSGQETQYF
TRBJ2-1 TRBV6-6 once . TGTGCCAGCAGTTACTCGAAGTTGGTCAATGAGCAGTTCTTC CASSYSKLVNEQFF
TRBJ2-3 TRBV5-6 . . TGTGCCAGCAGCTTGGATCCCCGCACAGATACGCAGTATTTT CASSLDPRTDTQYF
TRBJ1-3 TRBV13 . . TGTGCCAGCAGCTCACAGTATTCTGGAAACACCATATATTTT CASSSQYSGNTIYF
TRBJ2-5 TRBV5-1 . TRBD2 TGCGCCAGCAGCCTAGGACTAGCGGGAGTGTCCGAAGCGACCCAGTACTTC CASSLGLAGVSEATQYF
TRBJ2-7 TRBV19 . TRBD1 TGTGCCAGTAGCAGGACAGGGGGCTTATCTAGCCGGCAACTCTACGAGCAGTACTTC CASSRTGGLSSRQLYEQYF
TRBJ2-2 TRBV9 . TRBD1 TGTGCCAGCAGCCCGCAGACAGGGACCACTGGGGAGCTGTTTTTT CASSPQTGTTGELFF
TRBJ1-4 TRBV19 . TRBD1 TGTGCCAGTAGTATGGGGACAGGGCGCAATGAAAAACTGTTTTTT CASSMGTGRNEKLFF